This TCR beta chain appears in the sequencing data of a study of neoadjuvant nivolumab and ipilimumab in lung cancer. With regard to this clone: Its antigen is unidentified. One junction end does not reproduce the germline sequence, and a read error may be involved.

Findings and caveats of the study: TCR sequencing covered a small number of samples. Only two of four nivolumab-treated tumors gained richness and clonality by surgery. TCR richness and clonality were higher in tumors than adjacent uninvolved lung. Resected-tumor TCR richness correlated positively with pretherapy blood richness.

CDR3 length: 12 amino acids. Germline CDR1 and CDR2: SNHLY and FYNNEI. Clones were sequenced by immunoSEQ multiplex PCR, and TCRdb holds only the in-frame ones, with some missing. The table shows about 1,200 clones, with roughly 80% occurring only once. The receptor was derived from an adult with non-small cell lung cancer. Sequences were derived from adjacent normal lung tissue, sampled after neoadjuvant nivolumab, alone or with ipilimumab, at or shortly before surgery. The chain combines TRBV2 with TRBJ1-5; the D is unclear. The CDR3 here is CARSEPNQPQHF. The CDR3 DNA follows: TGTGCCAGAAGTGAACCTAATCAGCCCCAGCATTTT.